The rows below give T cell receptor beta chains drawn from one sample of a study of OX40 agonist ivuxolimab in advanced cancers. Assay used: immunoSEQ multiplex PCR; TCRdb lists only in-frame clones, some missing. The data contain about 120,000 clones, approximately 92% of them singletons. The sample here was CD4+ or CD8+ T cells sorted from blood, taken in a trial of the OX40 agonist ivuxolimab. These receptors came from an adult with an advanced solid tumor such as melanoma, head and neck, liver or kidney cancer. Both conserved end residues are part of each CDR3. D genes are given only for firm matches. Only part of the rows carry a size: once, few, many, or a class if the clone is expanded.

size | J | D | length | V | CDR3 | DNA
- | TRBJ2-3 | TRBD1 | 14 | TRBV19 | CASSMDRATDTQYF | TGTGCCAGTAGTATGGACAGGGCCACAGATACGCAGTATTTT
- | TRBJ2-1 | TRBD2 | 18 | TRBV4-1 | CASSQGLAGGLIYNEQFF | TGCGCCAGCAGCCAAGGACTAGCGGGGGGCCTAATTTACAATGAGCAGTTCTTC
once | TRBJ2-3 | TRBD2 | 17 | TRBV5-1 | CASSSPLTSGRANTQYF | TGCGCCAGCAGCTCCCCTCTTACTAGCGGGAGGGCAAATACGCAGTATTTT
- | TRBJ1-2 | TRBD1 | 15 | TRBV5-6 | CASSFAGQPIYGYTF | TGTGCCAGCAGCTTTGCGGGACAGCCCATCTATGGCTACACCTTC
- | TRBJ2-3 | TRBD1 | 15 | TRBV6-6 | CASSYSPDRSDTQYF | TGTGCCAGCAGTTACTCCCCGGACAGGTCGGATACGCAGTATTTT
- | TRBJ2-2 | - | 15 | TRBV5-6 | CASSLAAGRLGELFF | TGTGCCAGCAGCTTGGCTGCCGGTAGACTCGGGGAGCTGTTTTTT
once | TRBJ1-5 | - | 18 | TRBV23-1 | CASSCLISQPTPNQPQHF | TGCGCCAGCAGTTGCTTAATAAGCCAGCCTACCCCCAATCAGCCCCAGCATTTT
- | TRBJ1-5 | - | 11 | TRBV9 | CASGGHQPQHF | TGTGCCAGCGGGGGACATCAGCCCCAGCATTTT
- | TRBJ2-5 | TRBD2 | 15 | TRBV5-4 | CASSLNAGGQETQYF | TGTGCCAGCAGCTTGAATGCGGGGGGCCAAGAGACCCAGTACTTC
- | TRBJ2-7 | TRBD1 | 16 | TRBV28 | CASSSRGMPGSYEQYF | TGTGCCAGCAGTTCCAGGGGGATGCCTGGGTCCTACGAGCAGTACTTC
- | TRBJ2-3 | - | 15 | TRBV5-4 | CASSLYSTSTDTQYF | TGTGCCAGCAGCTTATACAGCACCAGCACAGATACGCAGTATTTT
- | TRBJ2-5 | - | 15 | TRBV6-6 | CASSIDLNRGETQYF | TGTGCCAGCAGCATAGATCTGAACCGGGGCGAGACCCAGTACTTC
- | TRBJ2-7 | TRBD2 | 15 | TRBV11-2 | CASSTRLAGQGEQYF | TGTGCCAGCAGCACAAGACTAGCGGGGCAGGGCGAGCAGTACTTC
- | TRBJ2-7 | - | 15 | TRBV7-9 | CASSLGGVPSYEQYF | TGTGCCAGCAGCTTAGGGGGGGTCCCTTCCTACGAGCAGTACTTC
- | TRBJ2-7 | - | 14 | TRBV11-1 | CASSLSLSAGRRFF | TGTGCCAGCAGCTTAAGTTTGTCGGCGGGCAGGCGTTTCTTC
- | TRBJ1-6 | TRBD1 | 15 | TRBV6-6 | CASSRDDRGNSPLHF | TGTGCCAGCAGCCGGGACGACAGGGGTAATTCACCCCTCCACTTT
- | TRBJ2-2 | TRBD2 | 15 | TRBV7-2 | CASSFGLAGAGELFF | TGTGCCAGCAGCTTTGGACTAGCGGGGGCCGGGGAGCTGTTTTTT
- | TRBJ2-3 | - | 15 | TRBV28 | CAVYSPGYTADTQYF | TGTGCCGTCTACTCTCCGGGTTACACGGCCGATACGCAGTATTTT